This T cell receptor beta chain comes out of a study of siplizumab effects on memory and regulatory T cells. Only in-frame clones appear in the TCRdb table, and some are missing; sequencing was by immunoSEQ multiplex PCR. The repertoire consists of about 100,000 clones, with approximately 91% occurring once and the leading ten covering roughly 2.7%. V lost 0 bases and J lost 7, with 13 bases in between. The CDR3 contains 15 residues. Germline CDR1 reads SGHDT; CDR2 reads YYEEEE. The TCR was taken from a human donor in good health. Some clones in this sample may be carry-over from other donors' samples. Sequenced: CD4+ T cells sorted from blood. V is TRBV5-6 and J is TRBJ2-2; D possibly matches TRBD1 or TRBD2 (5 bases each). CDR3 sequence reads: CASSLALGVRGELFF. The CDR3 nucleotides read TGTGCCAGCAGCTTGGCATTGGGGGTTCGCGGGGAGCTGTTTTTT.